The 28 T cell receptor beta chains below come from one sample, sequenced in a study of radiation and T cells in renal cell carcinoma. Here immunoSEQ multiplex PCR was the method, and the copy in TCRdb shows in-frame clones only, minus some. This sample has about 47,000 clones, with roughly 80% found just once. Time point noted: blood 2 weeks post-SBRT. Regarding treatment: 15 Gy SBRT to primary tumor, nephrectomy 4 weeks later. The material sequenced was blood, taken from a patient whose treatment included radiotherapy and nephrectomy. The source of these receptors is a woman aged 65 to 85 with renal cell carcinoma.

The J gene is TRBJ1-2, the V gene TRBV30, with 7 nucleotides matching TRBD1. V lost 0 bases and J lost 9; bases outside the gene matches: 13. The CDR3 runs to 15 residues. Per the germline V gene, CDR1 is GTSNPN and CDR2 is SVGIG (reference sequence). The CDR3 is CAWSVGGTAGYRYTF. In nucleotides, the CDR3 is TGTGCCTGGAGTGTAGGCGGGACAGCGGGATATCGCTACACCTTC.

The CDR3 nucleotides are TGCGCCAGCAGCTTGGACACCAGCCAAGAGACCCAGTACTTC. Protein product: CASSLDTSQETQYF. This chain joins TRBV5-1 and TRBJ2-5; D gene unclear. The CDR3 spans 14 residues. V lost 0 bases to trimming and J lost 1 base, with 7 bases between them. The V gene's germline CDR1 is SGHRS and CDR2 YFSETQ. The complete variable domain, with remaining parts taken from reference TRBV5-1 and TRBJ2-5, reads KAGVTQTPRYLIKTRGQQVTLSCSPISGHRSVSWYQQTPGQGLQFLFEYFSETQRNKGNFPGRFSGRQFSNSRSEMNVSTLELGDSALYLCASSLDTSQETQYFGPGTRLLVL.

V is TRBV4-1 and J is TRBJ2-2; 8 bases align to TRBD1. The CDR3 contains 16 residues. The V gene end was trimmed by 1 base and the J gene end by 7 bases; junction bases not matched to a gene: 8. Per germline, CDR1 MGHRA and CDR2 YSYEKL. CDR3: CASSQGRTGKIGELFF. The CDR3 DNA reads TGCGCCAGCAGCCAAGGCCGGACAGGGAAAATCGGGGAGCTGTTTTTT.

This clone was seen more than once but under ten times. The chain carries TRBV19 and TRBJ1-1; D is ambiguous. This CDR3 contains 14 residues. Trimming pared 5 bases from V and 0 bases from J, leaving 10 bases between. Germline-derived CDR1 and CDR2 are LNHDA and SQIVND (reference sequence). This CDR3 is CASSVVTMNTEAFF. Written as DNA, the CDR3 is TGTGCCAGTAGTGTCGTGACCATGAACACTGAAGCTTTCTTT.

The rearrangement uses TRBV6-1 and TRBJ2-7, with a weak D call TRBD2 (6 bases). Germline V gene data show CDR1 as MNHNS and CDR2 as SASEGT. CDR3 size: 12 residues. The V end lost 5 bases, the J end lost 3 bases, and 8 bases lay between the germline ends. CDR3 sequence: CASSWGGYEQYF. CDR3 coding DNA: TGTGCCAGCAGTTGGGGAGGCTACGAGCAGTACTTC.

V usage is TRBV7-9 and J usage is TRBJ2-7; D is perhaps TRBD1 (5 bases). Trimming removed 4 bases from V and 7 bases from J, with 8 bases in between. This CDR3 is 11 amino acids long. The germline V gene encodes CDR1 SEHNR and CDR2 FQNEAQ (reference sequence). CDR3 nucleotides: TGTGCCAGCAGCTACACAGGAGAGCAGTACTTC. Its protein is CASSYTGEQYF.

This chain links TRBV7-9 with TRBJ1-2, with D unclear. CDR1 and CDR2 (germline): SEHNR, FQNEAQ (reference sequence). The CDR3 is 13 residues long. V shed 0 bases and J shed 3 bases, with 5 bases lying between them. CDR3 residues: CASSLAGDYGYTF. The CDR3 coding sequence is TGTGCCAGCAGCTTAGCGGGAGACTATGGCTACACCTTC.

The chain uses TRBV9 and TRBJ2-7; 11 bases line up with TRBD1. Germline CDR1 reads SGDLS; CDR2 reads YYNGEE. The CDR3 runs 15 residues. J lost 4 bases, V lost 3 bases, and 6 bases had no gene match. The CDR3 nucleotides read TGTGCCAGCAGCGCCGGGACAGGGGGGTTTTACGAGCAGTACTTC. Protein product: CASSAGTGGFYEQYF. Based on the CDR3 plus reference TRBV9 and TRBJ2-7, the full variable domain is DSGVTQTPKHLITATGQRVTLRCSPRSGDLSVYWYQQSLDQGLQFLIQYYNGEERAKGNILERFSAQQFPDLHSELNLSSLELGDSALYFCASSAGTGGFYEQYFGPGTRLTVT.

The chain links TRBV5-4 to TRBJ2-7; 8 bases align to TRBD1. V shed 5 bases and J 1 base; nucleotides not matched to a gene: 5. This CDR3 is built from 14 residues. Germline V lookup: CDR1 SGHNT, CDR2 YYREEE (reference sequence). In nucleotides, the CDR3 is TGTGCCAGCAGGAGAACAGGGGGTTCCTACGAGCAGTACTTC. As protein: CASRRTGGSYEQYF. Full variable domain (outside the CDR3, taken from reference TRBV5-4 and TRBJ2-7): ETGVTQSPTHLIKTRGQQVTLRCSSQSGHNTVSWYQQALGQGPQFIFQYYREEENGRGNFPPRFSGLQFPNYSSELNVNALELDDSALYLCASRRTGGSYEQYFGPGTRLTVT.

This clone occurred once. This chain links TRBV7-9 with TRBJ1-4; 11 bases fit TRBD1. J lost 8 bases, V lost 4 bases, and 3 bases had no gene match. The CDR3 is 14 amino acids. Per the germline V gene, CDR1 is SEHNR and CDR2 is FQNEAQ (reference sequence). Written as DNA, the CDR3 is TGTGCCAGCAGCTGGGGACAGGGGGAGGAAAAACTGTTTTTT. Translated, it gives CASSWGQGEEKLFF. Using reference TRBV7-9 and TRBJ1-4 for the parts outside the CDR3, the full variable domain is DTGVSQNPRHKITKRGQNVTFRCDPISEHNRLYWYRQTLGQGPEFLTYFQNEAQLEKSRLLSDRFSAERPKGSFSTLEIQRTEQGDSAMYLCASSWGQGEEKLFFGSGTQLSVL.

This clone was seen only once. The rearrangement links TRBV5-4 to TRBJ2-6, with TRBD2 as a possible D gene (6 bases). This CDR3 has 19 amino acids. Trimming pared 0 bases from V and 0 bases from J, leaving 16 bases between. Germline assignment: CDR1 SGHNT and CDR2 YYREEE (reference sequence). The CDR3 protein is CASSLAWRGGSSGANVLTF. In nucleotides, the CDR3 is TGTGCCAGCAGCTTGGCCTGGCGGGGCGGAAGCTCTGGGGCCAACGTCCTGACTTTC.

The rearrangement uses TRBV5-1 and TRBJ1-1; a weak D match, TRBD1 (6 bases). V lost 4 bases and J lost 1, with 8 bases in between. Germline CDR1 SGHRS, CDR2 YFSETQ. The CDR3 is 13 residues long. CDR3 residues: CASSQGQNTEAFF. The CDR3 DNA reads as TGCGCCAGCAGCCAGGGACAGAACACTGAAGCTTTCTTT.

The chain couples TRBV5-1 to TRBJ2-3; 10 bases agree with TRBD2. The CDR3 spans 17 residues. Germline assignment: CDR1 SGHRS and CDR2 YFSETQ. Unmatched junction bases numbered 10, after V lost 4 bases and J lost 2 bases. The CDR3 sequence: CASSPPTSGTNTDTQYF. In DNA, the CDR3 is TGCGCCAGCAGCCCCCCCACTAGCGGGACTAACACAGATACGCAGTATTTT.

The chain has TRBV4-2 and TRBJ2-7, with no clear D. The CDR3 has 15 residues. Germline lookup yields CDR1 LGHNA and CDR2 YNFKEQ. V lost 1 base and J lost 3, with 13 bases in between. The CDR3 coding sequence is TGTGCCAGCAGCCAAGTCGGCGGAGACTTCTACGAGCAGTACTTC. Its protein product is CASSQVGGDFYEQYF.

The chain recombines TRBV6-6 with TRBJ2-1, with D possibly being TRBD1 (5 bases). V lost 6 bases and J 5 bases, leaving 11 bases between the germline ends. The germline V gene encodes CDR1 MNHNY and CDR2 SVGAGI (reference sequence). The CDR3 is 13 amino acids. The CDR3 DNA reads TGTGCCAGCAGGCTGAACAGGCACAATGAGCAGTTCTTC. Residues: CASRLNRHNEQFF.

This chain uses TRBV10-3 with TRBJ1-4; D call uncertain. V was shortened by 4 bases and J by 3 bases, with 3 bases between the two germline ends. Germline V lookup: CDR1 ENHRY, CDR2 SYGVKD. The CDR3 contains 12 residues. CDR3: CAISAPNEKLFF. As DNA, the CDR3 is TGTGCCATCAGTGCCCCTAATGAAAAACTGTTTTTT.

The CDR3 DNA sequence: TGTGCCAGCAGCTTGGGGACAGGGGAGGAAGGCTACACCTTC. Translated: CASSLGTGEEGYTF. J is TRBJ1-2 and V is TRBV5-6; 9 nucleotides line up with TRBD1. The CDR3 extends over 14 amino acids. V lost 0 bases to trimming and J lost 8 bases; unmatched junction nucleotides: 5. Per the germline V gene, CDR1 is SGHDT and CDR2 is YYEEEE.

The chain is built from TRBV19 and TRBJ2-7; possibly TRBD2 for D (6 bases). Deletions cut 3 bases from V and 5 bases from J, with 8 bases between. Per germline, CDR1 LNHDA and CDR2 SQIVND (reference sequence). The length of the CDR3 is 12 residues. CDR3 amino acids: CASSMGGNEQYF. The CDR3 region has the DNA TGTGCCAGTAGTATGGGGGGAAACGAGCAGTACTTC.

This clone was counted once. The chain joins TRBV19 to TRBJ2-3; 10 bases fit TRBD2. Germline-derived CDR1 and CDR2 are LNHDA and SQIVND (reference sequence). Trimming at V came to 7 bases and at J to 1 base, leaving 5 bases not matched to a gene. CDR3 length equals 15 residues. CDR3 nucleotides: TGTGCCAGTAAAGCGGGAGGGCGGGGCACAGATACGCAGTATTTT. As protein: CASKAGGRGTDTQYF.

The chain couples TRBV7-8 to TRBJ1-4, with a possible D match to TRBD1 (6 bases). The CDR3 loop spans 16 amino acids. Trimming removed 5 bases at V and 8 bases at J, with 21 bases between. Germline V gene data show CDR1 as SGHVS and CDR2 as FQNEAQ. The CDR3 region is CASSTRGVPGGEKLFF. The CDR3, as DNA: TGTGCCAGCAGCACCCGGGGGGTGCCCGGGGGCGAAAAACTGTTTTTT.

This chain joins TRBV7-6 and TRBJ2-2, with D possibly TRBD2 on 5 matching bases. CDR3 length equals 14 residues. Deletions cut 2 bases from V and 6 bases from J, with 10 bases between. Germline V lookup: CDR1 SGHVS, CDR2 FNYEAQ. Here the CDR3 DNA reads TGTGCCAGCAGCTTATCGGGGTCGGCCGGGGAGCTGTTTTTT. This codes for CASSLSGSAGELFF.

This rearrangement joins TRBV2 to TRBJ2-2; 7 nucleotides match TRBD1. Germline CDR1 and CDR2: SNHLY and FYNNEI. This CDR3 comprises 16 residues. V gave up 5 bases and J gave up 2 bases; unmatched junction bases: 8. The CDR3 protein is CASSTSGTANTGELFF. The CDR3 DNA follows: TGTGCCAGCAGTACCTCCGGGACAGCAAACACCGGGGAGCTGTTTTTT.

Notes on this clone: This sample also contains other DNA sequences that code for the same CDR3. The chain uses TRBV5-6 and TRBJ1-5, with no clear D. In germline, CDR1 is SGHDT, CDR2 YYEEEE. V was clipped by 1 base and J by 2 bases, with 4 bases between them. The CDR3 extends over 13 amino acids. The CDR3: CASSLLGNQPQHF. The CDR3 coding sequence is TGTGCCAGCAGCTTGTTGGGCAATCAGCCCCAGCATTTT.

V gene TRBV5-8 combines with J gene TRBJ1-2; D may be TRBD1 (5 bases). The CDR3 is made up of 16 amino acids. Germline V gene lookup returns CDR1 SGHTS and CDR2 YDEGEE. Deletions cut 4 bases from V and 7 bases from J, with 23 bases between. The CDR3 DNA is TGTGCCAGCAGCCCGTGGGGGGGGAGAGACTCCCCTGGCTACACCTTC. Its protein product is CASSPWGGRDSPGYTF.

This clone was counted once. The chain combines TRBV2 with TRBJ2-7; TRBD1 is a possible D gene (6 bases). CDR3 length: 14 residues. Per germline, CDR1 SNHLY and CDR2 FYNNEI. V lost 6 bases, J lost 2 bases, and 14 bases lay in between. DNA for the CDR3: TGTGCCAGCAGCTGGCCAGGGGAAACCTACGAGCAGTACTTC. Residues: CASSWPGETYEQYF.

This sequence joins TRBV19 and TRBJ2-4; 8 bases line up with TRBD2. Germline lookup yields CDR1 LNHDA and CDR2 SQIVND (reference sequence). The length of the CDR3 is 15 residues. J was trimmed by 4 bases and V by 5 bases; bases with no gene match: 7. The CDR3: CASSPPRGGKNIQYF. The CDR3 DNA reads TGTGCCAGTAGTCCCCCCCGGGGGGGGAAAAACATTCAGTACTTC.

The gene calls are TRBV5-6 and TRBJ1-2; D is perhaps TRBD1 (5 bases). Germline CDR1 is SGHDT and CDR2 is YYEEEE. This CDR3 is 16 amino acids long. Deletions cut 3 bases from V and 5 bases from J, with 20 bases between. CDR3 protein: CASSSSSRQTHYGYTF. CDR3 sequence (DNA): TGTGCCAGCAGCTCCTCGTCCAGACAGACCCATTATGGCTACACCTTC.

The V call is TRBV4-2, the J call TRBJ2-1; 11 bases line up with TRBD2. Germline loops: CDR1 LGHNA, CDR2 YNFKEQ. The CDR3 has 17 amino acids. With V trimmed by 2 bases and J by 3 bases, 6 bases remained unmatched. CDR3 loop: CASSQRLAGTLYNEQFF. In nucleotides, the CDR3 is TGTGCCAGCAGCCAAAGACTAGCGGGAACCCTCTACAATGAGCAGTTCTTC.